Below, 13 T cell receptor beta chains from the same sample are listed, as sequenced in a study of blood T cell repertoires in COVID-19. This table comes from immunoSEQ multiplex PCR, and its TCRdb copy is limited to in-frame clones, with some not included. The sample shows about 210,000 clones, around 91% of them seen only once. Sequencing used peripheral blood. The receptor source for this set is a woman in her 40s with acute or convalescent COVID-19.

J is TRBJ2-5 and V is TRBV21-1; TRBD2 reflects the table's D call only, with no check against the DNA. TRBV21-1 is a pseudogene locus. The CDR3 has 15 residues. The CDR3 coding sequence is TGTGCCAGCAGCAAAACTCTAGATGTCAAAGAGACCCAGTACTTC. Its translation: CASSKTLDVKETQYF.

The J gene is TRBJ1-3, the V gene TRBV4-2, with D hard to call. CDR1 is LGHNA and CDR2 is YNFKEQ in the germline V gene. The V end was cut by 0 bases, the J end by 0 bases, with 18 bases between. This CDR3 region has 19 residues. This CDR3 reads CASSQDRRTHRSSGNTIYF. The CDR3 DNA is TGTGCCAGCAGCCAAGATCGGAGAACACACCGGAGCTCTGGAAACACCATATATTTT.

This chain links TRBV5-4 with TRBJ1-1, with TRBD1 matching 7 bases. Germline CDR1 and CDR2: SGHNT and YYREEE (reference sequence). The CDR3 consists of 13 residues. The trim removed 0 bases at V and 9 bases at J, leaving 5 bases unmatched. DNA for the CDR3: TGTGCCAGCAGCTTGGTAGTGACAGGGAAAGCTTTCTTT. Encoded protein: CASSLVVTGKAFF.

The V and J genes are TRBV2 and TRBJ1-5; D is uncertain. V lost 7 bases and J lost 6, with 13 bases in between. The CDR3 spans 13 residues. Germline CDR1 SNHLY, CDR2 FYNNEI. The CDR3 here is CASNGESAQPQHF. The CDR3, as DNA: TGTGCCAGCAACGGGGAATCGGCTCAGCCCCAGCATTTT. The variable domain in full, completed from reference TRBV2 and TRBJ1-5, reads EPEVTQTPSHQVTQMGQEVILRCVPISNHLYFYWYRQILGQKVEFLVSFYNNEISEKSEIFDDQFSVERPDGSNFTLKIRSTKLEDSAMYFCASNGESAQPQHFGDGTRLSIL.

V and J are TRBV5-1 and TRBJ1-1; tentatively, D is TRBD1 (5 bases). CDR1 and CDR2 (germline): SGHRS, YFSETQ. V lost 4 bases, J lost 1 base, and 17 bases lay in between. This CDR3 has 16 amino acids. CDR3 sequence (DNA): TGCGCCAGCAGCGCCGCCAGGGCAGGTCGGAACACTGAAGCTTTCTTT. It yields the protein CASSAARAGRNTEAFF. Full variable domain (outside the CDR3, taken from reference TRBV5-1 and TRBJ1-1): KAGVTQTPRYLIKTRGQQVTLSCSPISGHRSVSWYQQTPGQGLQFLFEYFSETQRNKGNFPGRFSGRQFSNSRSEMNVSTLELGDSALYLCASSAARAGRNTEAFFGQGTRLTVV.

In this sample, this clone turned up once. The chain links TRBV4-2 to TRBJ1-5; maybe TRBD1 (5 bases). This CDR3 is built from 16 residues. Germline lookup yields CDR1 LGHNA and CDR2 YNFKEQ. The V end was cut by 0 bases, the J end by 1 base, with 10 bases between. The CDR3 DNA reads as TGTGCCAGCAGCCAAGAGGGGGGGGGAAGCAATCAGCCCCAGCATTTT. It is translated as CASSQEGGGSNQPQHF.

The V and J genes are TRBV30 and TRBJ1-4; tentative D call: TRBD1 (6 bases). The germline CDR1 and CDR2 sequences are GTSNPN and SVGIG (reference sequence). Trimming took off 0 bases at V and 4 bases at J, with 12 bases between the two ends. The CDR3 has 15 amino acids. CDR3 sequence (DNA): TGTGCCTGGAGTGTAGGGTGGGGGCTTAATGAAAAACTGTTTTTT. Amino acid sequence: CAWSVGWGLNEKLFF.

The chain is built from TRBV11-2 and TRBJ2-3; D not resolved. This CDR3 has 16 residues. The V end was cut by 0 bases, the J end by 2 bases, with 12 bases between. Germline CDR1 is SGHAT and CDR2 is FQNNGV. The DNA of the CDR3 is TGTGCCAGCAGCTTAGATTCCCCTACCAACACAGATACGCAGTATTTT. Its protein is CASSLDSPTNTDTQYF. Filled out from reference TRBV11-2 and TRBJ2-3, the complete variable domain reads EAGVAQSPRYKIIEKRQSVAFWCNPISGHATLYWYQQILGQGPKLLIQFQNNGVVDDSQLPKDRFSAERLKGVDSTLKIQPAKLEDSAVYLCASSLDSPTNTDTQYFGPGTRLTVL.

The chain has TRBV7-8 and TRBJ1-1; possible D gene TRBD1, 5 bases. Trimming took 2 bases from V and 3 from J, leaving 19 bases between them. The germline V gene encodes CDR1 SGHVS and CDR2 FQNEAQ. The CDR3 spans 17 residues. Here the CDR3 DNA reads TGTGCCAGCAGCTTAAGGGCCGCGTGGGGCAGTGACACTGAAGCTTTCTTT. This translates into CASSLRAAWGSDTEAFF.

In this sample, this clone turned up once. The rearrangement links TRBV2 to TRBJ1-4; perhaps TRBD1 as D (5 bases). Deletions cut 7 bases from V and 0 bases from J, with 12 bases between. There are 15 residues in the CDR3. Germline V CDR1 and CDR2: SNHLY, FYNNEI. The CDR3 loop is CASIARGATNEKLFF. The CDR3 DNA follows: TGTGCCAGCATAGCACGGGGGGCAACTAATGAAAAACTGTTTTTT. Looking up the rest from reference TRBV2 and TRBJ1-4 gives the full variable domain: EPEVTQTPSHQVTQMGQEVILRCVPISNHLYFYWYRQILGQKVEFLVSFYNNEISEKSEIFDDQFSVERPDGSNFTLKIRSTKLEDSAMYFCASIARGATNEKLFFGSGTQLSVL.

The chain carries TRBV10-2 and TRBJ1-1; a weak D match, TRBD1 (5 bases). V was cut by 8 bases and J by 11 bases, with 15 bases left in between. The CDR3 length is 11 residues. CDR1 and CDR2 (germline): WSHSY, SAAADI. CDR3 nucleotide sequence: TGCGCCAGCTGGGGGGGGATTTGGGCTTTCTTT. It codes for CASWGGIWAFF.

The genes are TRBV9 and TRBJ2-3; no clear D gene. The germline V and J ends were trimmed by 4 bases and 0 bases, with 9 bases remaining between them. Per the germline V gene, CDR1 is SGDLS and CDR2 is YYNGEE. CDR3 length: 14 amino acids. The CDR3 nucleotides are TGTGCCAGCAGCCCACAATTTAGCACAGATACGCAGTATTTT. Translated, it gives CASSPQFSTDTQYF.

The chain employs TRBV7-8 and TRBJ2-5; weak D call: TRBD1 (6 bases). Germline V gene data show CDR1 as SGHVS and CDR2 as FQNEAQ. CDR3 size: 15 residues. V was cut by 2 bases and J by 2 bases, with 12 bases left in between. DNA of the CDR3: TGTGCCAGCAGCTTACAGTCAGGGGAACAAGAGACCCAGTACTTC. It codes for CASSLQSGEQETQYF.